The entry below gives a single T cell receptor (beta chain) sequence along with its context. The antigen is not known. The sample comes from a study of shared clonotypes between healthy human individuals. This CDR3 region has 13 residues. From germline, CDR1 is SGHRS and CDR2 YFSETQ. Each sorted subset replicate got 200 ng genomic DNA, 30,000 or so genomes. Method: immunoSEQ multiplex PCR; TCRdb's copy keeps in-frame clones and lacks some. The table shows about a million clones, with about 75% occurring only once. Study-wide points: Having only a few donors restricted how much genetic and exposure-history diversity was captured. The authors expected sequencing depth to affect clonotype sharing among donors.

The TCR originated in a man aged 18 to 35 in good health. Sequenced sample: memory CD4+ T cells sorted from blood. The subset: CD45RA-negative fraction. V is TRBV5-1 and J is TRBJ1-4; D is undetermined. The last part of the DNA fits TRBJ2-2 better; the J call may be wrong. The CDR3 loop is CASSLSRTGELFF. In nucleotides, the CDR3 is TGCGCCAGCAGCTTGAGTCGGACCGGGGAGCTGTTTTTT.